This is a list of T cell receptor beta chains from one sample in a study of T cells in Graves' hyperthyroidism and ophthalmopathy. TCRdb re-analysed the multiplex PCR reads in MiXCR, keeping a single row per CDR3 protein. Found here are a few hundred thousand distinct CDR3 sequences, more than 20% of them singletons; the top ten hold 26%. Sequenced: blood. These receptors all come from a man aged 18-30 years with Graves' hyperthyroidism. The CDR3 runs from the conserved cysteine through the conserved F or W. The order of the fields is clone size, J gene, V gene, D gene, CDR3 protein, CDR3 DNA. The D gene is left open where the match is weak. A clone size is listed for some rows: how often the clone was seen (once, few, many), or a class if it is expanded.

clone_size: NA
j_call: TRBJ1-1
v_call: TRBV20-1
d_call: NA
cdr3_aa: CSAKTGLLNTDAFF
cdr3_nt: TGCAGTGCTAAAACAGGCCTGCTGAACACTGATGCTTTCTTT

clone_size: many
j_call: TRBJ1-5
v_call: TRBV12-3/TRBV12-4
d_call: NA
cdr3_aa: CASSLIGAAGNQPQHF
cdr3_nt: TGTGCCAGCAGTTTAATCGGGGCGGCGGGCAATCAGCCCCAGCATTTT

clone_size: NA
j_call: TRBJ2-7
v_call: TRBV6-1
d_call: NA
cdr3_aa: CAAGAGYEQYF
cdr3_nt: TGTGCCGCGGGCGCCGGCTACGAGCAGTACTTC

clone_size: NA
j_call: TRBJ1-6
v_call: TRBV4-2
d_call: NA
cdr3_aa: CASSQDGQGIASPLHF
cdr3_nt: TGTGCCAGCAGCCAAGATGGCCAGGGAATCGCTTCACCCCTCCACTTT

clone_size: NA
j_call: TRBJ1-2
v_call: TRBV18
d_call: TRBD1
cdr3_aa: CASSLGDRDHGYTF
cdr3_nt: TGTGCCAGCTCACTCGGGGACAGGGATCATGGCTACACCTTC

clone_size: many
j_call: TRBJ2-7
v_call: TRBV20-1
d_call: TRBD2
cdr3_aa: CSAREGPVDEQYF
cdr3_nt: TGCAGTGCTCGGGAGGGGCCCGTGGACGAGCAGTACTTC

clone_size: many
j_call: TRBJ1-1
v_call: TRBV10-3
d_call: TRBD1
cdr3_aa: CAISGTGENTEAFF
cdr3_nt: TGTGCCATCAGTGGGACAGGGGAGAACACTGAAGCTTTCTTT

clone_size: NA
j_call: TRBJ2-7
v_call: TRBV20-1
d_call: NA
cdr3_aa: CSARTVPSYEQYF
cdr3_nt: TGCAGTGCTAGAACGGTCCCTTCCTACGAGCAGTACTTC

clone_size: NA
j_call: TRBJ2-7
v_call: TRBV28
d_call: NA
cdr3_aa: CASSPPDISSYEQYF
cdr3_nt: TGTGCCAGCAGTCCCCCGGACATAAGCTCCTACGAGCAGTACTTC

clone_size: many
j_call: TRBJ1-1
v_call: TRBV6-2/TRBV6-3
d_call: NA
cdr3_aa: CATGRVGEAFF
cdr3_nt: TGTGCCACCGGTAGAGTGGGTGAAGCTTTCTTT

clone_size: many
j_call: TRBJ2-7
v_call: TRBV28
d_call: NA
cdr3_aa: CASSPQGGTPRGEQYF
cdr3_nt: TGTGCCAGCAGCCCGCAAGGGGGGACACCGAGGGGCGAGCAGTACTTC

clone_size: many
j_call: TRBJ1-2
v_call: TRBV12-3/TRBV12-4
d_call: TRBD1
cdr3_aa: CASNLQGNYGYTF
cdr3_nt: TGTGCCAGCAACCTACAGGGGAACTATGGCTACACCTTC

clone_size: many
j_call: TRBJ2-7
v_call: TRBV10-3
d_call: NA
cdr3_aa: CAISTTGYYEQYF
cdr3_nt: TGTGCCATCTCGACGACAGGATACTACGAGCAGTACTTC

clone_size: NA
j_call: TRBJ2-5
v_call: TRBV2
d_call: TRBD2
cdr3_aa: CASSRGTSAQETQYF
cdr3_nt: TGTGCCAGCAGCCGGGGGACTAGCGCCCAAGAGACCCAGTACTTC

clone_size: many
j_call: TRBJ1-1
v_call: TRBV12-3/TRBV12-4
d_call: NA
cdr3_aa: CASSFRAHLNTEAFF
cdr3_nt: TGTGCCAGCAGTTTTAGGGCACACCTGAACACTGAAGCTTTCTTT

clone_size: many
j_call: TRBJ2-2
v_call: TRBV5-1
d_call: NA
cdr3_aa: CASSLGQGRAGELFF
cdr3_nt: TGCGCCAGCAGCTTGGGTCAGGGCCGTGCCGGGGAGCTGTTTTTT

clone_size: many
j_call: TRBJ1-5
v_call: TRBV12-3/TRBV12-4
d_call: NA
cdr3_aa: CASSLRVGNQPQHF
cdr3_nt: TGTGCCAGCAGTTTAAGGGTTGGCAATCAGCCCCAGCATTTT

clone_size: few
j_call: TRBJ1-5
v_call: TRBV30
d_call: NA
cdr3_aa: CAWSRRPYSNQPQHF
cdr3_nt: TGTGCCTGGAGTAGACGGCCGTATAGCAATCAGCCCCAGCATTTT

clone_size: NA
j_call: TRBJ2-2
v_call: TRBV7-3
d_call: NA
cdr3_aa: CASSLKGWTGELFF
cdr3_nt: TGTGCCAGCAGCTTAAAAGGGTGGACCGGGGAGCTGTTTTTT

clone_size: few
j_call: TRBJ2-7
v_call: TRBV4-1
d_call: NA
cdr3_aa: CASSQPVRGESEQYF
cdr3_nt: TGCGCCAGCAGCCAACCCGTTAGGGGTGAGTCCGAGCAGTACTTC

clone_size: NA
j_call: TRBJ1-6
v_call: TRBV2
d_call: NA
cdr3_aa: CASIKGSYNSPLHF
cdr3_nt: TGTGCCAGCATTAAGGGGAGCTATAATTCACCCCTCCACTTT

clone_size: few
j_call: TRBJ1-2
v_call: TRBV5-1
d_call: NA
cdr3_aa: CASSLANAGYGYTF
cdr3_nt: TGCGCCAGCAGCTTGGCCAACGCGGGCTATGGCTACACCTTC

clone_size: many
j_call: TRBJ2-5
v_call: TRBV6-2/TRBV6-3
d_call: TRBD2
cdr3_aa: CASSYSSSFQRGYDQETQYF
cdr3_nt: TGTGCCAGCAGTTACTCCTCGTCTTTCCAGCGGGGATACGATCAAGAGACCCAGTACTTC

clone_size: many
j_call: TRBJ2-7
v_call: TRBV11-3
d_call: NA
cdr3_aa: CASSRGGGRGYEQYF
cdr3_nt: TGTGCCAGCAGCCGTGGAGGGGGAAGGGGCTACGAGCAGTACTTC

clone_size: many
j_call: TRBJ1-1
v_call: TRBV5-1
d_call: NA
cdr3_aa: CASSFLGVTEAFF
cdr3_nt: TGCGCCAGCAGCTTTTTGGGGGTCACTGAAGCTTTCTTT

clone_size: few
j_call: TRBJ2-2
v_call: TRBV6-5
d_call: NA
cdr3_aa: CASSYGDGTGELFF
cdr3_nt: TGTGCCAGCAGTTACGGGGACGGCACCGGGGAGCTGTTTTTT

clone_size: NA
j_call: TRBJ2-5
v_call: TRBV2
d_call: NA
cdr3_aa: CASSAPQGETQYF
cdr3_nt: TGTGCCAGCAGTGCCCCTCAAGGGGAGACCCAGTACTTC

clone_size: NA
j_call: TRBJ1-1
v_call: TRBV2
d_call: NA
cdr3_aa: CASIGTQYTEAFF
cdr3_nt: TGTGCCAGCATAGGGACACAATACACTGAAGCTTTCTTT

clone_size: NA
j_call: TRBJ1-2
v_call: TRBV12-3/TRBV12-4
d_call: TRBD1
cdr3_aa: CASTVLRGQGYGYTF
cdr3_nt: TGTGCCAGCACCGTACTGAGGGGACAGGGGTATGGCTACACCTTC

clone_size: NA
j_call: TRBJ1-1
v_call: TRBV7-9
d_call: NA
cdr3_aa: CASSLPLGLNTEAFF
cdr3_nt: TGTGCCAGCAGCTTACCCTTAGGGCTGAACACTGAAGCTTTCTTT

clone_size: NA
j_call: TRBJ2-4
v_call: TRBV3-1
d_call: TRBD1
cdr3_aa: CASSQMTGAGNIQYF
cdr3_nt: TGTGCCAGCAGCCAGATGACAGGGGCGGGGAACATTCAGTACTTC

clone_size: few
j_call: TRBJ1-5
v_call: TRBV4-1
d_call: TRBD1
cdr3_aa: CASSLSGGTGIGNQPQHF
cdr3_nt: TGCGCCAGCAGCCTTTCGGGGGGGACAGGGATAGGCAATCAGCCCCAGCATTTT

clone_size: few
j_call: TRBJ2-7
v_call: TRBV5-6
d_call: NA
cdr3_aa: CASSLAGYQDEQYF
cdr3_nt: TGTGCCAGCAGCTTGGCCGGGTATCAGGACGAGCAGTACTTC

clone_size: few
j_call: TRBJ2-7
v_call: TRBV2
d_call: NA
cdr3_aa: CASQDTFHYEQYF
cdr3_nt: TGTGCCAGCCAAGACACTTTTCACTACGAGCAGTACTTC

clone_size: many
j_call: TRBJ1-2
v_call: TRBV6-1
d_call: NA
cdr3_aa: CASSQAPRDGYTF
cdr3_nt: TGTGCCAGCAGCCAAGCCCCCCGAGATGGCTACACCTTC

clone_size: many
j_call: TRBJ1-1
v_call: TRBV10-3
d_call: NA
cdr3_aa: CAISAGPEAFF
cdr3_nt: TGTGCCATCAGTGCGGGGCCTGAAGCTTTCTTT

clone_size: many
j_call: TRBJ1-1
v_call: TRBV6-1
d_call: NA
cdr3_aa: CASSEGWGNTEAFF
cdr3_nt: TGTGCCAGCAGTGAAGGTTGGGGGAACACTGAAGCTTTCTTT

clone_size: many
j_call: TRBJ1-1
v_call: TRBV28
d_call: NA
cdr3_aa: CASSFGTLRGAEAFF
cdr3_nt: TGTGCCAGCAGTTTCGGGACTCTTCGGGGCGCTGAAGCTTTCTTT

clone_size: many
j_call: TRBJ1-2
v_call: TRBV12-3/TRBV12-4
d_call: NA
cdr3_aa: CASSLSRIYGYTF
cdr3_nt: TGTGCCAGCAGTTTGAGCAGGATCTATGGCTACACCTTC

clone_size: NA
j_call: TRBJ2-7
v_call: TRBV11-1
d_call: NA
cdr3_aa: CASSLGRGQGNEQYF
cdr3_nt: TGTGCCAGCAGCTTAGGCAGGGGCCAGGGGAACGAGCAGTACTTC

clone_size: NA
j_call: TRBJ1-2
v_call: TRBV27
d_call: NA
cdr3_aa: CASSPVYRGTNYGYTF
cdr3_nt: TGTGCCAGCAGCCCCGTATATCGGGGAACTAACTATGGCTACACCTTC

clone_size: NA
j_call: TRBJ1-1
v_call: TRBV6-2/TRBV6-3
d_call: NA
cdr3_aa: CASSYPPRRGMNTEAFF
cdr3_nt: TGTGCCAGCAGTTACCCTCCGAGAAGGGGGATGAACACTGAAGCTTTCTTT

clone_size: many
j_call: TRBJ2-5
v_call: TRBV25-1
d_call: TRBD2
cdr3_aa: CASSALAGYQETQYF
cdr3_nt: TGTGCCAGCAGTGCGCTAGCGGGGTATCAAGAGACCCAGTACTTC

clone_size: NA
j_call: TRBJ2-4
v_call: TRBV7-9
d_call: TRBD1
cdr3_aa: CASSLADRGGNIQYF
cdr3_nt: TGTGCCAGCAGCTTAGCTGACAGGGGTGGAAACATTCAGTACTTC

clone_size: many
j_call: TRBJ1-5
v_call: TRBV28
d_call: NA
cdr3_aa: CASSSRVGNQPQHF
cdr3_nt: TGTGCCAGCAGTTCCAGGGTTGGCAATCAGCCCCAGCATTTT

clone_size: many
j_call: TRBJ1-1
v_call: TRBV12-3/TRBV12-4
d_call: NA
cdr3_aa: CASSFGGGFSEAFF
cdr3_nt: TGTGCCAGCAGTTTCGGGGGCGGGTTTAGTGAAGCTTTCTTT

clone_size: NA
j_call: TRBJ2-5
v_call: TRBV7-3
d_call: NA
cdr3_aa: CASSTSIGETQYF
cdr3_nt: TGTGCCAGCAGCACCAGCATCGGGGAGACCCAGTACTTC

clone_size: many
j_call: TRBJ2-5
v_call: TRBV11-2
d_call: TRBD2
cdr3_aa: CASSLPSGGQETQYF
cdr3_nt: TGTGCCAGCAGCTTACCTAGCGGGGGACAAGAGACCCAGTACTTC

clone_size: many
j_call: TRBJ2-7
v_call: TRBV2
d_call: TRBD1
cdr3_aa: CASSVGTGLSYEQYF
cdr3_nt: TGTGCCAGCAGTGTAGGGACAGGACTCTCCTACGAGCAGTACTTC

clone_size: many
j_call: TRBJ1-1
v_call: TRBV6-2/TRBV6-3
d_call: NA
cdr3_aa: CASRDGLGGYTEAFF
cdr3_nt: TGTGCCAGCAGGGACGGTCTCGGAGGGTACACTGAAGCTTTCTTT

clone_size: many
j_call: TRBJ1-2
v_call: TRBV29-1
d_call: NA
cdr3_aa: CSVEQAGRNGYTF
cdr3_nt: TGCAGCGTTGAACAGGCAGGGAGGAATGGCTACACCTTC

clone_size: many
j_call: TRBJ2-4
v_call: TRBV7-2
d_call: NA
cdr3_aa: CASSGVVSKNIQYF
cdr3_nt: TGTGCCAGCAGCGGCGTGGTGTCTAAAAACATTCAGTACTTC

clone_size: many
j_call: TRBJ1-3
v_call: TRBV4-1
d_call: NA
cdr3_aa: CASSQQGQRGSGNTIYF
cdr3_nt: TGCGCCAGCAGTCAGCAAGGTCAACGGGGCTCTGGAAACACCATATATTTT

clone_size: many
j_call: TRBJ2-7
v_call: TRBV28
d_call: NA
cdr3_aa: CASSPGTFHEQYF
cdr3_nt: TGTGCCAGCAGTCCCGGGACATTTCACGAGCAGTACTTC

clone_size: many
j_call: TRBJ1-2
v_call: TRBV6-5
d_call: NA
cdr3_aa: CATSWGQFYGYTF
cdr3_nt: TGTGCCACCTCCTGGGGTCAATTCTATGGCTACACCTTC